A selection of T cell receptor beta chains follows, all from one sample in a study of response to subunit inactivated influenza vaccine. TCRdb reprocessed the RT-PCR reads with MiXCR, giving one entry per CDR3 protein. In the table there are about 310,000 distinct CDR3 sequences, about 20% of which are singletons. Specimen: PBMCs from blood, collected less than 22 months after vaccination. These receptors came from a man between 50 and 70 years old who received an inactivated influenza vaccine. The CDR3 runs from the conserved cysteine through the conserved F or W. The D gene is left open where the match is weak. The size field is filled for only some rows; it gives once, few, many or a size class.

len | abundance | j_gene | v_gene | d_gene | CDR3nt | CDR3aa
14 | - | TRBJ1-5 | TRBV6-1 | - | TGTGCCAGCAGTGAAGCGCGGAGGAATCAGCCCCAGCATTTT | CASSEARRNQPQHF
13 | - | TRBJ1-4 | TRBV29-1 | TRBD1 | TGCAGCGCTGGGACAGGGCTCGGGGAAAAACTGTTTTTT | CSAGTGLGEKLFF
15 | few | TRBJ1-2 | TRBV15 | - | TGTGCCACCAGCAGAGCGGCAGGGCCTATCTATGGCTACACCTTC | CATSRAAGPIYGYTF
13 | few | TRBJ1-1 | TRBV5-1 | - | TGCGCCAGGGTCAGGGGTATGAACACTGAAGCTTTCTTT | CARVRGMNTEAFF
12 | - | TRBJ2-7 | TRBV28 | - | TGTGCCAGCAGGGAGGTCTCCTACGAGCAGTACTTC | CASREVSYEQYF
13 | many | TRBJ1-1 | TRBV12-3/TRBV12-4 | - | TGTGCCAGCACCCAGACAGTGAACACTGAAGCTTTCTTT | CASTQTVNTEAFF
14 | few | TRBJ1-1 | TRBV6-2/TRBV6-3 | TRBD1 | TGTGCCAGCACCAAAAACAGGGGATACACTGAAGCTTTCTTT | CASTKNRGYTEAFF
17 | - | TRBJ2-5 | TRBV12-3/TRBV12-4 | TRBD2 | TGTGCCAGCAGTTTAGCCCCGGGACTAGCGGGAGGGGAGACCCAGTACTTC | CASSLAPGLAGGETQYF
15 | - | TRBJ1-4 | TRBV6-1 | TRBD1 | TGTGCCAGCAGTCGACGGGACAGGAGTAATGAAAAACTGTTTTTT | CASSRRDRSNEKLFF
14 | few | TRBJ2-7 | TRBV12-3/TRBV12-4 | TRBD2 | TGTGCCAGCAGGACTAGCGGGGGCTTGGGGGAGCAGTACTTC | CASRTSGGLGEQYF
15 | - | TRBJ1-3 | TRBV29-1 | - | TGCAGCGTTGAAGTGGGGCCAGGGTCTGGAAACACCATATATTTT | CSVEVGPGSGNTIYF
14 | few | TRBJ1-2 | TRBV7-9 | - | TGTGCCAGCAGCTTAGGTCCGGGGTTCTATGGCTACACCTTC | CASSLGPGFYGYTF
18 | - | TRBJ1-1 | TRBV21-1 | - | TGTGCCAGCAGCAAAAATCCGGACAGGGGCAGGCCGAACACTGAAGCTTTCTTT | CASSKNPDRGRPNTEAFF
15 | few | TRBJ1-2 | TRBV7-6 | - | TGTGCCAGCAGCTTAGCGGCAGGGCCGAACTATGGCTACACCTTC | CASSLAAGPNYGYTF
15 | few | TRBJ1-2 | TRBV9 | - | TGTGCCAGCAGCGTAGATCTAGCCGAACTAGTGGGCTACACCTTC | CASSVDLAELVGYTF
13 | many | TRBJ1-1 | TRBV6-6 | - | TGTGCCAGCAGTTACTTGGTGAACACTGAAGCTTTCTTT | CASSYLVNTEAFF
13 | - | TRBJ1-4 | TRBV25-1 | - | TGTGCCAGCAGTGCGCAGGGTCGAGGAAAACTGTTTTTT | CASSAQGRGKLFF
13 | - | TRBJ2-7 | TRBV7-6 | - | TGTGCCAGCAGCTCACCCGACGGCTACGAGCAGTACTTC | CASSSPDGYEQYF
13 | few | TRBJ2-3 | TRBV20-1 | TRBD2 | TGCAGTGCTAGAGATGGGCGGGGGTATACGCAGTATTTT | CSARDGRGYTQYF
12 | - | TRBJ2-1 | TRBV4-1 | - | TGCGCCAGCAGACCCAAACTAGGACGGCAGTTCTTC | CASRPKLGRQFF
14 | many | TRBJ1-1 | TRBV20-1 | - | TGCAGTGCTAGACGGAGGGGGATGAACACTGAAGCTTTCTTT | CSARRRGMNTEAFF
10 | many | TRBJ1-1 | TRBV29-1 | - | TGCAGCGTTGAGCAGGTTCGCGCTTTCTTT | CSVEQVRAFF
15 | - | TRBJ2-7 | TRBV15 | - | TGTGCCACCAGCACCGGAACTCCGGCAGGCTACGAGCAGTACTTC | CATSTGTPAGYEQYF
14 | - | TRBJ1-1 | TRBV7-2 | - | TGTGCCAGCAGCTTAACACACCTGAACACTGAAGCTTTCTTT | CASSLTHLNTEAFF
14 | many | TRBJ1-3 | TRBV25-1 | - | TGTGCCAGCACCCCACAGAGCTCTGGAAACACCATATATTTT | CASTPQSSGNTIYF
16 | - | TRBJ1-2 | TRBV4-3 | - | TGCGCCAGCAGCCAAGGCCCCGGGACGGCCGAATATGGCTACACCTTC | CASSQGPGTAEYGYTF
13 | many | TRBJ2-5 | TRBV18 | - | TGTGCCAGCTCCCCTTGGGGCTTCGAGACCCAGTACTTC | CASSPWGFETQYF
16 | few | TRBJ2-1 | TRBV6-2/TRBV6-3 | TRBD1 | TGTGCCAGCACCACCAGGACAGGGTGGTCCTACAATGAGCAGTTCTTC | CASTTRTGWSYNEQFF
13 | - | TRBJ1-5 | TRBV5-5 | - | TGTGCCAGCAGCAGGGACATCGGGCAGCCCCAGCATTTT | CASSRDIGQPQHF
16 | - | TRBJ2-1 | TRBV2 | TRBD2 | TGTGCCAGCAGTGAAACTAGCGGGGGGGCCATCAATGAGCAGTTCTTC | CASSETSGGAINEQFF
13 | few | TRBJ2-3 | TRBV5-1 | - | TGCGCCAGCAGCTTGGAGGTTGCAGATACGCAGTATTTT | CASSLEVADTQYF
15 | - | TRBJ1-6 | TRBV7-2 | TRBD1 | TGTGCCAGCAGCAAAACAGGGGGCCGAAATTCACCCCTCCACTTT | CASSKTGGRNSPLHF
12 | few | TRBJ2-1 | TRBV7-8 | - | TGTGCCAGCAGCTTGGGGACGACTCACCAGTTCTTC | CASSLGTTHQFF
15 | - | TRBJ1-2 | TRBV4-2 | - | TGTGCCAGCAGCCAGTTTGACGGAGATAACTATGGCTACACCTTC | CASSQFDGDNYGYTF
15 | - | TRBJ2-7 | TRBV28 | TRBD2 | TGTGCCAGCACCCACCCCTCGCGGGAGGCGTCGTCTTCGTACTTC | CASTHPSREASSSYF
16 | - | TRBJ2-7 | TRBV27 | - | TGTGCCAGCAGTTTAAAGCTTGGCTTGCCCTCCTACGAGCAGTACTTC | CASSLKLGLPSYEQYF
15 | few | TRBJ1-5 | TRBV12-3/TRBV12-4 | - | TGTGCCAGCAGTACCCCCGAAGGGGGTGGTCAGCCCCAGCATTTT | CASSTPEGGGQPQHF
12 | - | TRBJ1-2 | TRBV20-1 | - | TGCAGTGCTAGAGCACTGAACTATGGCTACACCTTC | CSARALNYGYTF
18 | few | TRBJ2-2 | TRBV4-3 | TRBD1 | TGCGCCAGCAGCCAAGATTCCCTAGGGGGCAATTTCGCCGGGGAGCTGTTTTTT | CASSQDSLGGNFAGELFF
16 | - | TRBJ2-1 | TRBV10-3 | - | TGTGCCATCAGTGGGAAGAACGGCTCCTCCTACAATGAGCAGTTCTTC | CAISGKNGSSYNEQFF
13 | many | TRBJ1-1 | TRBV6-1 | - | TGTGCCAGCAGTGCCGGCCGCGGCACTGAAGCTTTCTTT | CASSAGRGTEAFF
14 | - | TRBJ1-1 | TRBV6-1 | - | TGTGCCAGCAGTCCCGATACAGTACACACTGAAGCTTTCTTT | CASSPDTVHTEAFF
16 | few | TRBJ1-2 | TRBV7-2 | - | TGTGCCAGCAGCCCACAGGAAGGGGGGTTCTCCGATGGCTACACCTTC | CASSPQEGGFSDGYTF
16 | few | TRBJ1-2 | TRBV6-2/TRBV6-3 | - | TGTGCCAGCAGTTCCTCCATTGCTGAAGTTTTCTATGGCTACACCTTC | CASSSSIAEVFYGYTF
15 | few | TRBJ1-2 | TRBV5-1 | - | TGCGCCAGCAGCTCTCCCACCGGGACAAACTATGGCTACACCTTC | CASSSPTGTNYGYTF
11 | few | TRBJ2-1 | TRBV12-3/TRBV12-4 | - | TGTGCCAGCAGTTTTGAGGATGAGCAGTTCTTC | CASSFEDEQFF
20 | few | TRBJ1-5 | TRBV20-1 | - | TGCAGTGCTACACATTATTTGCCTAAGAGGTCAGGGGTTGAGGATCAGCCCCAGCATTTT | CSATHYLPKRSGVEDQPQHF
14 | few | TRBJ1-5 | TRBV28 | - | TGTGCCAGCAGTTTAGGGCATATCAATCAGCCCCAGCATTTT | CASSLGHINQPQHF
13 | - | TRBJ2-7 | TRBV6-6 | TRBD2 | TGTGCCAGCACCCCGGCGGGAGGCTACGAGCAGTACTTC | CASTPAGGYEQYF
14 | - | TRBJ2-5 | TRBV5-1 | TRBD2 | TGCGCCAGCTACAAGGCGGGAGGGGACGAGACCCAGTACTTC | CASYKAGGDETQYF
15 | - | TRBJ1-2 | TRBV2 | - | TGTGCCAGCAGTGAACGAGGGGCTCTTAACTATGGCTACACCTTC | CASSERGALNYGYTF
15 | few | TRBJ2-7 | TRBV12-3/TRBV12-4 | - | TGTGCCAGCAGTTTAGCGCCAGGGCACTCCTACGAGCAGTACTTC | CASSLAPGHSYEQYF
15 | - | TRBJ2-3 | TRBV7-2 | - | TGTGCCAGCAGCACCCTGGGGGGCGGCGCAGATACGCAGTATTTT | CASSTLGGGADTQYF